This T cell receptor beta chain was identified during a study of neurological immune-mediated disorders. Notes on the study in general: Expanded clones shared no CDR3 amino acid sequences across subjects, suggesting private repertoires in all groups. The most TCR clonal expansion was seen in HTLV-1-associated myelopathy, and the least was seen in multiple sclerosis, which fell below healthy controls.

TCRdb re-derived calls from the 5' RACE reads in MiXCR, one entry per CDR3 protein. The table includes 45,000 or so distinct CDR3 sequences, roughly a fifth detected once. Specified time point: technical triplicate 3. Unsorted libraries were prepared from 2 million PBMCs held at -80 C. At least ten counts were recorded for this clonotype. Its matching antigen is unknown. The sample taken for sequencing was PBMCs. The sequence was obtained from a man aged 55 to 69 with HTLV-1-associated myelopathy (HAM/TSP).

The DNA of the CDR3 is TGCAGTGCTTTACACAGGGCCGTCATCGGAAACACCATATATTTT. This encodes CSALHRAVIGNTIYF. The chain links TRBV20-1 to TRBJ1-3; maybe TRBD1 (6 bases). The CDR3 totals 15 residues. Per germline, CDR1 DFQATT and CDR2 SNEGSKA (reference sequence). V gave up 5 bases and J gave up 4 bases, with 18 bases separating them.